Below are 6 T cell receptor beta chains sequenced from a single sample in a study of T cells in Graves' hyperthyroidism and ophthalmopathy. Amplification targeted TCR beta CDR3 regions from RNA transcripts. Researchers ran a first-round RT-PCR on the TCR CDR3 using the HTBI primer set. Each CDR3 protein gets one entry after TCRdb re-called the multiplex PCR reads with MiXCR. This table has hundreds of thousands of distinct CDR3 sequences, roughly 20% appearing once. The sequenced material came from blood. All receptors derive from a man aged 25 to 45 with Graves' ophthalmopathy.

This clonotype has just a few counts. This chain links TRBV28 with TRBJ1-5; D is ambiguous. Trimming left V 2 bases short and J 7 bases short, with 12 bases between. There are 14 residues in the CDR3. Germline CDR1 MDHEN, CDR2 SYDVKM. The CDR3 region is CASSLVAVGQPQHF. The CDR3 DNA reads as TGTGCCAGCAGTTTAGTGGCAGTCGGCCAGCCCCAGCATTTT.

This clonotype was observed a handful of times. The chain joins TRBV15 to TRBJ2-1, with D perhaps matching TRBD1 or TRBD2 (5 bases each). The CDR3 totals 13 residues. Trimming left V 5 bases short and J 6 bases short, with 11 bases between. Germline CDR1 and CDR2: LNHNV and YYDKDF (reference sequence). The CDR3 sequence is CATSGGEGNEQFF. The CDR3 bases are TGTGCCACCAGCGGGGGAGAGGGCAATGAGCAGTTCTTC.

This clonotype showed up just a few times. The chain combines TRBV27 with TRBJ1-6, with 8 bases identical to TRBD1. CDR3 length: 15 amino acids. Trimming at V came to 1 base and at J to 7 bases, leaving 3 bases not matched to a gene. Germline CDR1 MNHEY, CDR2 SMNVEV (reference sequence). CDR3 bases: TGTGCCAGCAGTTTATTGACAGGGGTAAATTCACCCCTCCACTTT. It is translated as CASSLLTGVNSPLHF.

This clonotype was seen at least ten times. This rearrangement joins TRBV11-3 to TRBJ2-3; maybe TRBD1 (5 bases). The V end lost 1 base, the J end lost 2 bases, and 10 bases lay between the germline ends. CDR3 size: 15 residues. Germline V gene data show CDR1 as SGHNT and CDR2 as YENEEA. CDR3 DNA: TGTGCCAGCAGCTTAGGACAGCAACTCACAGATACGCAGTATTTT. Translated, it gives CASSLGQQLTDTQYF.

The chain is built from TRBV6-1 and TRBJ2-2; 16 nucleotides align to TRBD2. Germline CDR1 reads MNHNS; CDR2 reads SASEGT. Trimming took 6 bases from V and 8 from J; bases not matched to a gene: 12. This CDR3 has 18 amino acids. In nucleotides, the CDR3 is TGTGCCAGCAGCCCGGGACTAGCGGGAGGGCCGATGGCTGGGGAGCTGTTTTTT. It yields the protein CASSPGLAGGPMAGELFF.

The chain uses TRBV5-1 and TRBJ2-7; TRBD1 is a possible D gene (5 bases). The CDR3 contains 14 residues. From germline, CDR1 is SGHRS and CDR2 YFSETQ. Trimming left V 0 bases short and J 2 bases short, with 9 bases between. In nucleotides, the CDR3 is TGCGCCAGCAGCTTGGCCGCAGGGCCCTACGAGCAGTACTTC. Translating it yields CASSLAAGPYEQYF.